Listed below are T cell receptor beta chains from one sample, sequenced in a study of OX40 agonist ivuxolimab in advanced cancers. Sequencing used immunoSEQ multiplex PCR; TCRdb keeps in-frame clones, though not all of them. The sample carries under 95,000 clones, around four fifths recorded once. This material consisted of CD4+ or CD8+ T cells sorted from blood, taken in a trial of the OX40 agonist ivuxolimab. These receptors all come from an adult with an advanced solid tumor such as melanoma, head and neck, liver or kidney cancer. Each CDR3 is given with its conserved first and last residue. A D gene is named only where the DNA matches it firmly. Clone size is stated in some rows and not others, as once, few, many or a class when expanded.

>TRBV5-1|-|-|TRBJ2-5
CASNPGVWETQYF
TGCGCCAGCAACCCCGGCGTGTGGGAGACCCAGTACTTC
>TRBV5-4|-|-|TRBJ2-3
CASSLVGSTDTQYF
TGTGCCAGCAGCTTGGTTGGTAGCACAGATACGCAGTATTTT
>TRBV10-2|-|-|TRBJ2-5
CASSSHREGTQYF
TGCGCCAGCAGTTCCCACAGGGAGGGGACCCAGTACTTC
>TRBV18|-|-|TRBJ1-5
CASSSGTPSNQPQHF
TGTGCCAGCTCGTCCGGGACACCTAGCAATCAGCCCCAGCATTTT
>TRBV6-5|once|-|TRBJ2-5
CASSYGYQAQETQYF
TGTGCCAGCAGTTACGGCTACCAAGCCCAAGAGACCCAGTACTTC
>TRBV19|once|TRBD1|TRBJ2-7
CASSTPGTGNSYEQYF
TGTGCCAGTAGTACACCCGGGACAGGAAACTCCTACGAGCAGTACTTC
>TRBV4-2|-|TRBD1|TRBJ1-2
CASSQDHPFGTGYGYTF
TGTGCCAGCAGCCAAGATCATCCCTTTGGGACAGGCTATGGCTACACCTTC
>TRBV9|few|TRBD1|TRBJ1-2
CASSQRGLGYTF
TGTGCCAGCAGCCAGAGGGGGCTGGGCTACACCTTC
>TRBV7-3|-|-|TRBJ2-7
CASSLMDGYEQYF
TGTGCCAGCAGCTTAATGGACGGTTACGAGCAGTACTTC
>TRBV11-3|-|-|TRBJ2-5
CASSFRAEQETQYF
TGTGCCAGCAGCTTTAGAGCGGAACAAGAGACCCAGTACTTC